These 30 T cell receptor beta chains came from one sample sequenced in a study of a mutant IDH1 vaccine in newly diagnosed glioma. The time point here: week 5, during vaccination. The investigators gave 300 ug of mutant IDH1 20-mer peptide in each vaccine dose, together with topical imiquimod. Some clones are missing from TCRdb's copy, which holds only in-frame ones; the method was immunoSEQ multiplex PCR. The sample has 39,000 or so clones; approximately 78% are singletons. Their recognized antigens are unknown. The starting material was PBMCs, obtained from a glioma patient whose treatment included an IDH1 peptide vaccine. Receptors originate from a man aged 40-49 years with glioma.

The chain couples TRBV6-1 to TRBJ1-6; 7 bases agree with TRBD1. The ends lost 5 bases at V and 1 base at J; junction bases unmatched: 2. The length of the CDR3 is 15 residues. Looked up from germline, CDR1 is MNHNS and CDR2 is SASEGT. CDR3 loop: CASSRDRSYNSPLHF. The CDR3 DNA is TGTGCCAGCAGTCGGGACAGATCCTATAATTCACCCCTCCACTTT.

This clone was observed a single time. This chain joins TRBV19 and TRBJ2-2, with D possibly matching TRBD2 (5 bases). Germline CDR1 is LNHDA and CDR2 is SQIVND (reference sequence). The CDR3 loop spans 16 amino acids. V lost 5 bases to trimming and J lost 4 bases, with 17 bases between them. The CDR3: CASSASSGLSTGELFF. CDR3 sequence (DNA): TGTGCCAGTAGTGCCTCCTCCGGACTCTCCACCGGGGAGCTGTTTTTT.

This chain joins TRBV19 and TRBJ1-1; D is ambiguous. The CDR3 contains 13 residues. V lost 4 bases, J lost 1 base, and 7 bases lay in between. Looked up from germline, CDR1 is LNHDA and CDR2 is SQIVND (reference sequence). CDR3 sequence reads: CASSTRQNTEAFF. As DNA, the CDR3 is TGTGCCAGTAGTACTAGACAGAACACTGAAGCTTTCTTT.

This CDR3 is CATSRGGAMNTEAFF. The CDR3 region has the DNA TGTGCCACCAGCAGGGGGGGGGCCATGAACACTGAAGCTTTCTTT. The V call is TRBV15, the J call TRBJ1-1; D might be TRBD1 (6 bases). Per the germline V gene, CDR1 is LNHNV and CDR2 is YYDKDF (reference sequence). The CDR3 contains 15 residues. V shed 3 bases and J shed 0 bases, with 11 bases lying between them. Drawing the rest from reference TRBV15 and TRBJ1-1, the complete variable domain is DAMVIQNPRYQVTQFGKPVTLSCSQTLNHNVMYWYQQKSSQAPKLLFHYYDKDFNNEADTPDNFQSRRPNTSFCFLDIRSPGLGDTAMYLCATSRGGAMNTEAFFGQGTRLTVV.

The chain carries TRBV7-2 and TRBJ2-1; D uncertain. Deletions cut 5 bases from V and 3 bases from J, with 2 bases between. Germline V gene data show CDR1 as SGHTA and CDR2 as FQGNSA. The CDR3 length is 11 residues. The CDR3 DNA reads TGTGCCAGCAGCGGCTACAATGAGCAGTTCTTC. Residues: CASSGYNEQFF.

The chain is built from TRBV28 and TRBJ1-5, with D unclear. The CDR3 spans 16 residues. V shed 1 base and J shed 5 bases, with 15 bases lying between them. CDR1 and CDR2 from the germline V gene are MDHEN and SYDVKM. CDR3 bases: TGTGCCAGCAGTTTATTCAGACTCACTGAGTATCAGCCCCAGCATTTT. It is translated as CASSLFRLTEYQPQHF.

The rearrangement links TRBV7-2 to TRBJ1-2; no firm D call. The CDR3 consists of 12 residues. Trimming removed 1 base from V and 3 bases from J, with 3 bases in between. Germline V gene data show CDR1 as SGHTA and CDR2 as FQGNSA. Here the CDR3 DNA reads TGTGCCAGCAGCTTAGATGACTATGGCTACACCTTC. Translating it yields CASSLDDYGYTF.

This chain connects TRBV5-1 to TRBJ1-4; maybe TRBD1 (5 bases). This CDR3 is built from 12 residues. V gave up 6 bases and J gave up 2 bases, with 5 bases separating them. Per the germline V gene, CDR1 is SGHRS and CDR2 is YFSETQ. The CDR3 DNA reads as TGCGCCAGCAAGGGGACTAATGAAAAACTGTTTTTT. Translating gives CASKGTNEKLFF.

The chain has TRBV20-1 and TRBJ2-7, with D hard to call. Trimming cost V 1 base and J 3 bases, with 4 bases left between them. Per the germline V gene, CDR1 is DFQATT and CDR2 is SNEGSKA (reference sequence). This CDR3 comprises 11 residues. The CDR3 region is CSARVGYEQYF. The DNA of the CDR3 is TGCAGTGCTAGAGTCGGCTACGAGCAGTACTTC.

This clone was seen just once. This chain joins TRBV30 and TRBJ2-7; D is unresolved. The CDR3 sequence is 13 residues long. Germline V CDR1 and CDR2: GTSNPN, SVGIG (reference sequence). Trimming took off 3 bases at V and 9 bases at J, with 18 bases between the two ends. The CDR3 DNA sequence: TGTGCCTGGAGAAGTCAAGGAAACCCGGTGCAGTACTTC. Translated, it gives CAWRSQGNPVQYF. The variable domain in full, with the rest retrieved from reference TRBV30 and TRBJ2-7, is SQTIHQWPATLVQPVGSPLSLECTVEGTSNPNLYWYRQAAGRGLQLLFYSVGIGQISSEVPQNLSASRPQDRQFILSSKKLLLSDSGFYLCAWRSQGNPVQYFGPGTRLTVT.

This clone was seen only a few times. The chain employs TRBV19 and TRBJ1-2, with TRBD1 as a possible D gene (5 bases). CDR1 LNHDA and CDR2 SQIVND come from the germline V gene (reference sequence). CDR3 length: 14 amino acids. The V gene lost 3 bases and the J gene lost 4 bases, with 12 bases spanning the gap. Written as DNA, the CDR3 is TGTGCCAGTAGTATTGGAGGGGTTCCCTATGGCTACACCTTC. Translation gives CASSIGGVPYGYTF.

J is TRBJ2-7 and V is TRBV2; 7 bases are a match to TRBD1. Per the germline V gene, CDR1 is SNHLY and CDR2 is FYNNEI. This CDR3 is built from 17 residues. Losses at the gene ends were 8 bases for V and 3 bases for J; bases not matched to a gene: 19. CDR3 nucleotide sequence: TGTGCCAGCGAGGGCATCATGACAGGGCCCCGCTACTACGAGCAGTACTTC. Its translation: CASEGIMTGPRYYEQYF.

As to this clone: A junction end diverges from the germline sequence, so it may reflect a read error. V usage is TRBV7-7 and J usage is TRBJ2-7, with D tentatively TRBD1 (6 bases). This CDR3 is 13 amino acids long. Germline V gene lookup returns CDR1 SSHAT and CDR2 FNYEAQ (reference sequence). CDR3 protein: CASSLGTTYEQYF. CDR3 nucleotide sequence: TGTGCTAGCAGCTTAGGGACAACCTACGAGCAGTACTTC.

This clone came up a few times. This chain links TRBV11-2 with TRBJ1-2; D unclear. This CDR3 has 13 amino acids. The germline gives CDR1 SGHAT, CDR2 FQNNGV. V was shortened by 0 bases and J by 6 bases, with 8 bases between the two germline ends. The CDR3 loop is CASSLDWRDGYTF. For the CDR3, the DNA is TGTGCCAGCAGCTTAGATTGGAGGGATGGCTACACCTTC.

This clone was observed a single time. The V gene is TRBV6-5, the J gene TRBJ1-1; 9 bases are shared with TRBD1. There are 15 residues in the CDR3. The ends lost 6 bases at V and 1 base at J; junction bases unmatched: 6. From germline, CDR1 is MNHEY and CDR2 SVGAGI. Written as DNA, the CDR3 is TGTGCCAGCAGCGCGACAGGGGGTTGGAACACTGAAGCTTTCTTT. Translation: CASSATGGWNTEAFF.

The chain couples TRBV7-9 to TRBJ1-2; D call uncertain. This CDR3 has 13 residues. Germline CDR1 and CDR2: SEHNR and FQNEAQ (reference sequence). V was trimmed by 2 bases and J by 2 bases, leaving 6 bases between them. CDR3 amino acids: CASSLSNNYGYTF. CDR3 sequence (DNA): TGTGCCAGCAGCTTATCGAACAACTATGGCTACACCTTC.

The rearrangement links TRBV11-2 to TRBJ2-7, with 8 bases fitting TRBD1. This CDR3 comprises 16 residues. Trimming cost V 0 bases and J 3 bases; bases outside gene matches: 7. Germline loops: CDR1 SGHAT, CDR2 FQNNGV. CDR3 residues: CASSLEGSDRVYEQYF. The DNA for the CDR3 is TGTGCCAGCAGCTTAGAAGGTTCGGACAGGGTCTACGAGCAGTACTTC.

The chain joins TRBV2 to TRBJ1-2, with D unresolved. This CDR3 has 12 amino acids. Germline values: CDR1 SNHLY, CDR2 FYNNEI. Trimming stripped 4 bases from V and 7 bases from J, with 10 bases between. CDR3: CASSVGLGGYTF. The CDR3 nucleotides are TGTGCCAGCAGTGTTGGTCTGGGTGGCTACACCTTC.

The genes are TRBV30 and TRBJ2-5, with 9 bases fitting TRBD1. In germline, CDR1 is GTSNPN, CDR2 SVGIG (reference sequence). CDR3 length equals 13 residues. The ends lost 5 bases at V and 3 bases at J; junction bases unmatched: 4. CDR3 sequence reads: CAWHRGREETQYF. The CDR3 DNA reads TGTGCCTGGCACAGGGGGCGAGAAGAGACCCAGTACTTC. The variable domain in full, completed from reference TRBV30 and TRBJ2-5, reads SQTIHQWPATLVQPVGSPLSLECTVEGTSNPNLYWYRQAAGRGLQLLFYSVGIGQISSEVPQNLSASRPQDRQFILSSKKLLLSDSGFYLCAWHRGREETQYFGPGTRLLVL.

The gene calls are TRBV6-6 and TRBJ1-1, with unresolved D. Germline lookup yields CDR1 MNHNY and CDR2 SVGAGI (reference sequence). CDR3 length: 14 amino acids. Trimming took 8 bases from V and 0 from J, leaving 13 bases between them. The CDR3 region is CASSRVEMNTEAFF. The CDR3 coding sequence is TGTGCCAGCTCACGGGTCGAAATGAACACTGAAGCTTTCTTT.

The chain joins TRBV29-1 to TRBJ2-1; 14 nucleotides agree with TRBD2. From germline, CDR1 is SQVTM and CDR2 ANQGSEA. The CDR3 sequence is 15 residues long. With 0 bases clipped from V and 10 bases from J, the junction kept 5 bases outside the gene matches. As DNA, the CDR3 is TGCAGCGTTGAAGATTTGGGACTAGCGGGGGCAGAGCAGTTCTTC. This translates into CSVEDLGLAGAEQFF.

The chain combines TRBV27 with TRBJ1-5, with D uncertain. The V and J ends lost 7 bases and 1 base respectively, with 11 bases between them. This CDR3 is 14 amino acids long. The germline V gene encodes CDR1 MNHEY and CDR2 SMNVEV (reference sequence). The CDR3 region is CASTQAGSNQPQHF. CDR3 sequence (DNA): TGTGCCAGCACCCAGGCGGGGAGCAATCAGCCCCAGCATTTT.

In its sample, this clone was seen a few times. This chain uses TRBV2 with TRBJ2-7, with TRBD1 as a possible D gene (6 bases). The V gene's germline CDR1 is SNHLY and CDR2 FYNNEI. The V gene lost 2 bases and the J gene lost 2 bases, with 13 bases spanning the gap. The CDR3 runs to 15 residues. The CDR3 nucleotides read TGTGCCAGCAGTGAACTAGGACAGAGCACCTACGAGCAGTACTTC. It encodes CASSELGQSTYEQYF. The full variable domain, with the rest looked up from reference TRBV2 and TRBJ2-7, is EPEVTQTPSHQVTQMGQEVILRCVPISNHLYFYWYRQILGQKVEFLVSFYNNEISEKSEIFDDQFSVERPDGSNFTLKIRSTKLEDSAMYFCASSELGQSTYEQYFGPGTRLTVT.

This clone occurred a few times. The chain recombines TRBV5-5 with TRBJ2-3; 7 bases map to TRBD2. The CDR3 totals 13 residues. Germline CDR1 SGHKS, CDR2 YYEKEE (reference sequence). The junction had 3 bases not matched to a gene; V was cut back by 4 bases and J by 4 bases. This chain's CDR3 is CASSPTSSDTQYF. CDR3 bases: TGTGCCAGCAGCCCGACTAGCTCAGATACGCAGTATTTT.

This chain links TRBV5-6 with TRBJ2-7; 11 bases are a match to TRBD2. The J segment lost 3 bases and the V segment lost 0 bases, leaving 5 bases of the junction unmatched. The CDR3 loop spans 16 amino acids. Per germline, CDR1 SGHDT and CDR2 YYEEEE. The CDR3 DNA reads as TGTGCCAGCAGCTTGGCTAGCGGGGGGTACCACTACGAGCAGTACTTC. Translated, it gives CASSLASGGYHYEQYF.

The rearrangement uses TRBV7-9 and TRBJ2-7; D not resolved. V gave up 7 bases and J gave up 3 bases, with 13 bases separating them. The CDR3 sequence is 13 residues long. The germline V gene has CDR1 SEHNR and CDR2 FQNEAQ (reference sequence). The CDR3 DNA sequence: TGTGCCAGCACCTACTATGGGGTCTACGAGCAGTACTTC. Translation: CASTYYGVYEQYF.

J is TRBJ1-2 and V is TRBV15, with 7 nucleotides matching TRBD1. Germline loops: CDR1 LNHNV, CDR2 YYDKDF (reference sequence). This CDR3 contains 14 residues. Trimming at V came to 0 bases and at J to 2 bases, leaving 0 bases not matched to a gene. DNA of the CDR3: TGTGCCACCAGCAGAGACAGGGGGAACTATGGCTACACCTTC. Translation: CATSRDRGNYGYTF.

The CDR3 spells CASGLATNYGYTF. Written as DNA, the CDR3 is TGTGCTAGTGGTTTGGCCACAAACTATGGCTACACCTTC. V gene TRBV12-5 combines with J gene TRBJ1-2; D not certain. Germline V gives CDR1 LGHNT, CDR2 FRNRAP. This CDR3 is built from 13 residues. V was pared by 1 base and J by 2 bases, with 5 bases between.

The J gene is TRBJ2-2, the V gene TRBV6-1, with D maybe TRBD2 (6 bases). Germline V gives CDR1 MNHNS, CDR2 SASEGT. V lost 8 bases and J 2 bases, leaving 12 bases between the germline ends. This CDR3 has 14 amino acids. The DNA for the CDR3 is TGTGCCAGCCCCCCGCGGGGAAACACCGGGGAGCTGTTTTTT. This gives the protein CASPPRGNTGELFF.

This clone was found a few times. V is TRBV5-5 and J is TRBJ1-6; possibly TRBD1 for D (5 bases). Trimming pared 3 bases from V and 10 bases from J, leaving 17 bases between. Germline CDR1 reads SGHKS; CDR2 reads YYEKEE (reference sequence). The CDR3 is 15 residues long. CDR3 residues: CASSYDGDLGSPLHF. CDR3 coding DNA: TGTGCCAGCAGCTACGACGGGGACCTTGGATCACCCCTCCACTTT.